This T cell receptor beta chain was recorded in a study of cytomegalovirus exposure and HLA in healthy donors. Overall study results and limits: Per a prior analysis, the majority of TCR beta V segments were productive roughly 87% or roughly 30% of the time.

This CDR3 has 13 residues. The V end lost 3 bases, the J end lost 6 bases, and 10 bases lay between the germline ends. The germline V gene has CDR1 LNHDA and CDR2 SQIVND (reference sequence). Primers: 60 Vbeta forward and 13 Jbeta reverse. Here immunoSEQ multiplex PCR was the method, and the copy in TCRdb shows in-frame clones only, minus some. The sample yields hundreds of thousands of clones, around four fifths seen once. Donors were nominally healthy when sampled, though unrecorded immune exposures were likely. The table lists this clone with a count of one. No antigen is known for it. Sequenced input: PBMCs. This TCR was recovered from a boy between 10 and 17 years old in good health and CMV-seronegative. The V call is TRBV19, the J call TRBJ2-3; D is uncertain. CDR3 coding DNA: TGTGCCAGTAGTATCCAAGTTGCGGATACGCAGTATTTT. The encoded protein is CASSIQVADTQYF.